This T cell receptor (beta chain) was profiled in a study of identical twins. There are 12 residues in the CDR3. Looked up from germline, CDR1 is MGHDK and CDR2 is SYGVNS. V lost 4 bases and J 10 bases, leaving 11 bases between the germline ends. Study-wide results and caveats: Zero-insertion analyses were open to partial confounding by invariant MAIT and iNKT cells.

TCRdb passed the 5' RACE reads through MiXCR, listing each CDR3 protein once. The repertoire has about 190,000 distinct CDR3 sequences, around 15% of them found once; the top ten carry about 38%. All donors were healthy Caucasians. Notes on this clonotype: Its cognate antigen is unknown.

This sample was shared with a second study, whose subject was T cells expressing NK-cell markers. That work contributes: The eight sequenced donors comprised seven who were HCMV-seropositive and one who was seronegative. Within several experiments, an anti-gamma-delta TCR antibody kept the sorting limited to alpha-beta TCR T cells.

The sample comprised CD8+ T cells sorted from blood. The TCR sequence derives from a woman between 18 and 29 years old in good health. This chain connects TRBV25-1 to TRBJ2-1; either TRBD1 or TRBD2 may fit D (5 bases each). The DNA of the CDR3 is TGTGCCAGCAGTGGAGACGGGGCGGAGCAGTTCTTC. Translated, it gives CASSGDGAEQFF.